The 4 T cell receptor beta chains listed next were all sequenced from one sample in a study of OX40 agonist ivuxolimab in advanced cancers. The method was immunoSEQ multiplex PCR; TCRdb's version includes in-frame clones alone and lacks a portion of them. The sample shows roughly 29,000 clones, about 86% of them seen only once. Sequenced material: CD4+ or CD8+ T cells sorted from blood, taken in a trial of the OX40 agonist ivuxolimab. These receptors came from an adult with an advanced solid tumor such as melanoma, head and neck, liver or kidney cancer.

The J gene is TRBJ2-2, the V gene TRBV4-1; 11 positions agree with TRBD2. This CDR3 is 18 amino acids long. The germline gives CDR1 MGHRA, CDR2 YSYEKL. The trim removed 4 bases at V and 4 bases at J, leaving 11 bases unmatched. The DNA of the CDR3 is TGCGCCAGCAGCCCTCTAGTGCTAGCGGGGGGTGGCACCGGGGAGCTGTTTTTT. It translates to CASSPLVLAGGGTGELFF.

The chain is built from TRBV7-8 and TRBJ1-5; possible D gene TRBD1, 6 bases. Trimming left V 4 bases short and J 1 base short, with 11 bases between. Germline values: CDR1 SGHVS, CDR2 FQNEAQ. The CDR3 runs 15 residues. CDR3 protein: CASSWWGASNQPQHF. The CDR3 DNA sequence: TGTGCCAGCAGCTGGTGGGGGGCAAGCAATCAGCCCCAGCATTTT.

This clone showed up just a few times. CDR3 sequence reads: CASSPGTASNSPLHF. The DNA for the CDR3 is TGTGCCAGCAGCCCCGGGACAGCTTCAAATTCACCCCTCCACTTT. The chain carries TRBV7-6 and TRBJ1-6; 7 bases agree with TRBD1. The CDR3 sequence is 15 residues long. Germline V lookup: CDR1 SGHVS, CDR2 FNYEAQ. J lost 7 bases, V lost 5 bases, and 8 bases had no gene match.

The genes are TRBV27 and TRBJ2-7; TRBD1 agrees at 7 bases. The CDR3 is 14 residues long. Germline V gives CDR1 MNHEY, CDR2 SMNVEV (reference sequence). J was trimmed by 5 bases and V by 4 bases; bases with no gene match: 8. This CDR3 is CASSSPGTVDEQYF. In DNA, the CDR3 is TGTGCCAGCAGTTCCCCGGGGACAGTTGACGAGCAGTACTTC.